This T cell receptor (beta chain) was sequenced during a study of shared clonotypes between healthy human individuals. Across the study: CD4 naive and memory got three plates each, CD8 naive two, CD8 memory one.

Healthy adults negative for HIV, lacking recent acute infections or vaccinations, served as donors. Note on this clone: Its matching antigen is unknown.

This CDR3 comprises 17 residues. V lost 0 bases, J lost 4 bases, and 18 bases lay in between. CDR1 LGHNA and CDR2 YNFKEQ come from the germline V gene. TCRdb's copy holds only in-frame clones and misses some; the assay was immunoSEQ multiplex PCR. This table holds about 710,000 clones, just under 75% found once. Study-level findings and limits: Larger estimated richness was generally seen in naive subsets than in memory subsets. Shared clonotypes: 4.5% to 6% naive CD4, about 3.3% naive CD8, less than 2.5% memory CD4, approximately 0.37% memory CD8.

The clonotype originates from a young woman in good health. Input material: memory CD4+ T cells sorted from blood. Documented subset: CD45RA-negative fraction. The rearrangement links TRBV4-2 to TRBJ1-2; D gene unclear. The CDR3 nucleotides are TGTGCCAGCAGCCAAGATACGTCCGGAGCCGTCGGCTATGGCTACACCTTC. Residues: CASSQDTSGAVGYGYTF.